Listed below are T cell receptor beta chains from one sample, sequenced in a study of blood T cell repertoires in COVID-19. Generated by immunoSEQ multiplex PCR, the TCRdb table keeps only in-frame clones and is missing some. Here the sample spans about 150,000 clones, about 85% being singletons. The sample comprised peripheral blood. All receptors come from a woman between 65 and 79 years old with acute or convalescent COVID-19. Both conserved end residues are part of each CDR3. A D gene is named only where the DNA matches it firmly. Expanded clones are given a class, and other clones once, few, many or no size at all.

CDR3 DNA: TGTGCCAGCAGCTTGGTTGGGACAGGGCCAAAGGCAGCTTTCTTT
CDR3 protein: CASSLVGTGPKAAFF
D gene: TRBD1
clone size: NA
J gene: TRBJ1-1
V gene: TRBV5-6

CDR3 DNA: TGTGCCAGTAGTCTACAGACACTTAGCAATCAGCCCCAGCATTTT
CDR3 protein: CASSLQTLSNQPQHF
D gene: NA
clone size: NA
J gene: TRBJ1-5
V gene: TRBV19

CDR3 DNA: TGTGCCAGCAGCTTAGCGGGCAGGGGGCTAGGCTACACCTTC
CDR3 protein: CASSLAGRGLGYTF
D gene: TRBD1
clone size: NA
J gene: TRBJ1-2
V gene: TRBV11-2

CDR3 DNA: TGTGCCAGCAGTTACAAGGGAGACTATGGCTACACCTTC
CDR3 protein: CASSYKGDYGYTF
D gene: NA
clone size: NA
J gene: TRBJ1-2
V gene: TRBV6-5

CDR3 DNA: TGTGCCAGCACCAGTGACTCCTATAATTCACCCCTCCACTTT
CDR3 protein: CASTSDSYNSPLHF
D gene: NA
clone size: few
J gene: TRBJ1-6
V gene: TRBV18

CDR3 DNA: TGTGCCAGCAGCCCACGACAGAGCGACTCTGGGGCCAACGTCCTGACTTTC
CDR3 protein: CASSPRQSDSGANVLTF
D gene: NA
clone size: NA
J gene: TRBJ2-6
V gene: TRBV7-6

CDR3 DNA: TGTGCCAGCAGCCGAATAGGGACAGACTCTGGAAACACCATATATTTT
CDR3 protein: CASSRIGTDSGNTIYF
D gene: TRBD1
clone size: NA
J gene: TRBJ1-3
V gene: TRBV4-2

CDR3 DNA: TGTGCCAGCAGCCCGACCGGGACAGGGAACACTGAAGCTTTCTTT
CDR3 protein: CASSPTGTGNTEAFF
D gene: TRBD1
clone size: NA
J gene: TRBJ1-1
V gene: TRBV7-2

CDR3 DNA: TGTGCCAGCAGCCCGTCCGGGACAATGAAAGAGACCCAGTACTTC
CDR3 protein: CASSPSGTMKETQYF
D gene: NA
clone size: NA
J gene: TRBJ2-5
V gene: TRBV7-2

CDR3 DNA: TGCAGCGTTGGGACTGTGAACACTGAAGCTTTCTTT
CDR3 protein: CSVGTVNTEAFF
D gene: NA
clone size: NA
J gene: TRBJ1-1
V gene: TRBV29-1

CDR3 DNA: TGCGCCAGCAGCCTCACCCCCCAGGACAGGTTGAGCACTGAAGCTTTCTTT
CDR3 protein: CASSLTPQDRLSTEAFF
D gene: TRBD1
clone size: NA
J gene: TRBJ1-1
V gene: TRBV4-3

CDR3 DNA: TGTGCCAGCAGTTACGGGGGACTTGGGGGCTACACCTTC
CDR3 protein: CASSYGGLGGYTF
D gene: NA
clone size: NA
J gene: TRBJ1-2
V gene: TRBV6-5

CDR3 DNA: TGTGCCAGCAGGAGCGACGGCGGGGGGTCCGGGGAGCTGTTTTTT
CDR3 protein: CASRSDGGGSGELFF
D gene: TRBD2
clone size: NA
J gene: TRBJ2-2
V gene: TRBV7-2

CDR3 DNA: TGTGCCAGTAGTATAGGACAGGGGGTCACTGAAGCTTTCTTT
CDR3 protein: CASSIGQGVTEAFF
D gene: TRBD1
clone size: once
J gene: TRBJ1-1
V gene: TRBV19

CDR3 DNA: TGTGCCAGCAGCGTAGAGAACAGGCGATATGGCTACACCTTC
CDR3 protein: CASSVENRRYGYTF
D gene: NA
clone size: once
J gene: TRBJ1-2
V gene: TRBV9

CDR3 DNA: TGTGCCAGCAGCCGCCTAGCGGGGGGGCCTGGCACAGATACGCAGTATTTT
CDR3 protein: CASSRLAGGPGTDTQYF
D gene: TRBD2
clone size: NA
J gene: TRBJ2-3
V gene: TRBV3-1/TRBV3-2

CDR3 DNA: TGTGCCAGCTCACCGACAGAACCTCCCTTCTATGGCTACACCTTC
CDR3 protein: CASSPTEPPFYGYTF
D gene: NA
clone size: NA
J gene: TRBJ1-2
V gene: TRBV18

CDR3 DNA: TGTGCCATCAGTGATAGCAGGGGCGCAGATACCAAAAACATTCAGTACTTC
CDR3 protein: CAISDSRGADTKNIQYF
D gene: NA
clone size: NA
J gene: TRBJ2-4
V gene: TRBV10-3

CDR3 DNA: TGTGCCAGCACCCCGGGGCAGCCCACAGATACGCAGTATTTT
CDR3 protein: CASTPGQPTDTQYF
D gene: NA
clone size: many
J gene: TRBJ2-3
V gene: TRBV6-2/TRBV6-3

CDR3 DNA: TGTGCCAGCAGTTTAGCCCAGGGGTACTATGGCTACACCTTC
CDR3 protein: CASSLAQGYYGYTF
D gene: NA
clone size: NA
J gene: TRBJ1-2
V gene: TRBV28

CDR3 DNA: TGTGCCAGCAGCCTCGCAGGGGTTGGTAATCAGCCCCAGCATTTT
CDR3 protein: CASSLAGVGNQPQHF
D gene: NA
clone size: NA
J gene: TRBJ1-5
V gene: TRBV6-1

CDR3 DNA: TGTGCCAGCTCACCAGGTTCCAGCACTGAAGCTTTCTTT
CDR3 protein: CASSPGSSTEAFF
D gene: NA
clone size: NA
J gene: TRBJ1-1
V gene: TRBV18

CDR3 DNA: TGTGCCAGCAGCTCCGGAGGCCAGGGGGGCAATGAGCAGTTCTTC
CDR3 protein: CASSSGGQGGNEQFF
D gene: NA
clone size: NA
J gene: TRBJ2-1
V gene: TRBV11-3

CDR3 DNA: TGTGCCAGCAGTTTAGTATGGGGCCCCGGGGAGCTGTTTTTT
CDR3 protein: CASSLVWGPGELFF
D gene: NA
clone size: NA
J gene: TRBJ2-2
V gene: TRBV27

CDR3 DNA: TGTGCCAGCAGGAAGGACAGGACGCCGAACACTGAAGCTTTCTTT
CDR3 protein: CASRKDRTPNTEAFF
D gene: TRBD1
clone size: NA
J gene: TRBJ1-1
V gene: TRBV6-5

CDR3 DNA: TGTGCCAGCAGTTTCCAGTACTCTGGAAACACCATATATTTT
CDR3 protein: CASSFQYSGNTIYF
D gene: NA
clone size: NA
J gene: TRBJ1-3
V gene: TRBV28

CDR3 DNA: TGTGCCAGTAGTATAGAAGGCGGGGGACGGGCCTATGGCTACACCTTC
CDR3 protein: CASSIEGGGRAYGYTF
D gene: NA
clone size: NA
J gene: TRBJ1-2
V gene: TRBV19

CDR3 DNA: TGTGCCAGCTATGAGGGCGCCGGCTACACCTTC
CDR3 protein: CASYEGAGYTF
D gene: NA
clone size: NA
J gene: TRBJ1-2
V gene: TRBV7-2

CDR3 DNA: TGTGCCAGCAGCTTGCACACTAGCGGGGGTGCAACCCAGTACTTC
CDR3 protein: CASSLHTSGGATQYF
D gene: TRBD2
clone size: once
J gene: TRBJ2-5
V gene: TRBV5-8

CDR3 DNA: TGCGCCAGCAGCTTCGCCTTGGCAGGGGGAGGAAACACCATATATTTT
CDR3 protein: CASSFALAGGGNTIYF
D gene: TRBD1
clone size: NA
J gene: TRBJ1-3
V gene: TRBV5-1

CDR3 DNA: TGTGCCAGCAGTACCTCGGGTTCACCCCTCCACTTT
CDR3 protein: CASSTSGSPLHF
D gene: NA
clone size: NA
J gene: TRBJ1-6
V gene: TRBV28

CDR3 DNA: TGCAGCGTTGAAGGCGGGACAGGGGGGAACGAGCAGTACTTC
CDR3 protein: CSVEGGTGGNEQYF
D gene: TRBD1
clone size: NA
J gene: TRBJ2-7
V gene: TRBV29-1

CDR3 DNA: TGTGCCAGCAGCTCCACAGAAATCTCTGGAAACACCATATATTTT
CDR3 protein: CASSSTEISGNTIYF
D gene: NA
clone size: NA
J gene: TRBJ1-3
V gene: TRBV7-9